Listed below are T cell receptor beta chains from one sample, sequenced in a study of siplizumab effects on memory and regulatory T cells. Profiled with immunoSEQ multiplex PCR; TCRdb holds only in-frame clones, not every one. The table lists 56,000 or so clones, around 98% of them singletons, with 0.9% to 1.2% in the top ten. The source material was naive CD8+ T cells sorted from blood. These receptors were collected from a human donor in good health. The CDR3 runs from the conserved cysteine through the conserved F or W. D genes are given only for firm matches.

D gene	V gene	J gene	CDR3 DNA	CDR3 protein
TRBD2	TRBV7-2	TRBJ2-3	TGTGCCAGCAGCCCGCTGACGGGAGGGTCCCCAGATACGCAGTATTTT	CASSPLTGGSPDTQYF
.	TRBV7-6	TRBJ1-1	TGTGCCAGCAGCTTAGGGGAGGGGGTTTTTAACACTGAAGCTTTCTTT	CASSLGEGVFNTEAFF
.	TRBV28	TRBJ2-5	TGTGCCAGCACCCTACCTGGGGGTCGAGAGACCCAGTACTTC	CASTLPGGRETQYF
.	TRBV6-6	TRBJ2-5	TGTGCCAGCAGTTACTCCAGGGGCCAAGAGACCCAGTACTTC	CASSYSRGQETQYF
.	TRBV9	TRBJ2-1	TGTGCCAGCAGCGTAGTCCTTGGGGTAGAAGCCGATGAGCAGTTCTTC	CASSVVLGVEADEQFF
TRBD2	TRBV7-9	TRBJ2-1	TGTGCCAGCAGCCCCCAATCCCTAGCGGGAGAGGGCTCTGAGCAGTTCTTC	CASSPQSLAGEGSEQFF
.	TRBV9	TRBJ2-7	TGTGCCAGCAGCGACACGGGGGCCCCGATCCTTTACGAGCAGTACTTC	CASSDTGAPILYEQYF
TRBD1	TRBV29-1	TRBJ2-4	TGCAGCGTTGAAAGGGGACAGGGGGCACTCATTCAGTACTTC	CSVERGQGALIQYF
.	TRBV11-3	TRBJ2-2	TGTGCCAGCAGCTTAGAAAGGGTTTATGGGACCGGGGAGCTGTTTTTT	CASSLERVYGTGELFF
.	TRBV7-9	TRBJ2-7	TGTGCCAGCAGCTTCGGGAGCTCCTACGAGCAGTACTTC	CASSFGSSYEQYF
.	TRBV11-3	TRBJ2-1	TGTGCCAGCAGCCCAAACCGGGACCCGTTAAATGAGCAGTTCTTC	CASSPNRDPLNEQFF
TRBD2	TRBV7-6	TRBJ2-7	TGTGCCAGCAGCTTAGCTGTGGCGGGAGGGCCCATTAACGAGCAGTACTTC	CASSLAVAGGPINEQYF
TRBD2	TRBV4-3	TRBJ2-2	TGCGCCAGCAGCCAGGACCCGGGACTAGCGAACGGGGAGCTGTTTTTT	CASSQDPGLANGELFF
.	TRBV27	TRBJ2-7	TGTGCCAGCAGTTCGTCGGGTGGGCGCTACGAGCAGTACTTC	CASSSSGGRYEQYF
.	TRBV28	TRBJ2-3	TGTGCCAGCAGTCACAGGGATACGCAGTATTTT	CASSHRDTQYF
.	TRBV19	TRBJ2-7	TGTGCCAGTAGATTGGGACCCGTGTCCTACGAGCAGTACTTC	CASRLGPVSYEQYF
.	TRBV11-3	TRBJ2-3	TGTGCCAGCAGCATGCGGGACACCCGCACAGATACGCAGTATTTT	CASSMRDTRTDTQYF
.	TRBV30	TRBJ2-1	TGTGCCTGGTGTCTCACCGGGATTTACAATGAGCAGTTCTTC	CAWCLTGIYNEQFF
TRBD1	TRBV7-9	TRBJ2-2	TGTGCCAGCAGCTTAGGGGACAGTGCAACCGGGGAGCTGTTTTTT	CASSLGDSATGELFF
TRBD2	TRBV27	TRBJ2-7	TGTGCCAGCAGTCCGTCTAGCGGGAGGCGCTACGAGCAGTACTTC	CASSPSSGRRYEQYF
.	TRBV7-9	TRBJ1-1	TGTGCCAGCAGCCACGAGGGCCGCGGGCTGGAAGCTTTCTTT	CASSHEGRGLEAFF
.	TRBV13	TRBJ1-1	TGTGCCAGCAGCTCCAGGGGGAACACTGAAGCTTTCTTT	CASSSRGNTEAFF
TRBD2	TRBV7-9	TRBJ2-2	TGTGCCAGCAGCCTTAGCGGGATGAACACCGGGGAGCTGTTTTTT	CASSLSGMNTGELFF